This TCR beta chain was profiled in a study of radiotherapy plus CTLA-4 blockade in lung cancer. Study findings and constraints: How blood T cell clones changed early, along with interferon-beta, reportedly forecast response best.

The CDR3 spans 14 residues. Per germline, CDR1 LNHDA and CDR2 SQIVND (reference sequence). V was shortened by 7 bases and J by 2 bases, with 13 bases between the two germline ends. Comment on this clone: Its antigen remains unknown.

Participants had chemo-refractory metastatic non-small-cell lung cancer and were treated with focal radiation plus ipilimumab CTLA-4 blockade. Data came from immunoSEQ multiplex PCR; TCRdb stores just in-frame clones and leaves some out. The profile shows roughly 110,000 clones, around 85% of them singletons. This sequence was found in a human donor with non-small cell lung cancer that progressed on radiotherapy plus ipilimumab. Some clones in this sample may be carry-over from other donors' samples. This chain links TRBV19 with TRBJ2-3; no definite D call. The sequences come from peripheral blood, collected from a patient treated with radiotherapy plus ipilimumab. The CDR3 coding sequence is TGTGCCAGTAAGAGTATACAATTCACAGATACGCAGTATTTT. Translated, it gives CASKSIQFTDTQYF.